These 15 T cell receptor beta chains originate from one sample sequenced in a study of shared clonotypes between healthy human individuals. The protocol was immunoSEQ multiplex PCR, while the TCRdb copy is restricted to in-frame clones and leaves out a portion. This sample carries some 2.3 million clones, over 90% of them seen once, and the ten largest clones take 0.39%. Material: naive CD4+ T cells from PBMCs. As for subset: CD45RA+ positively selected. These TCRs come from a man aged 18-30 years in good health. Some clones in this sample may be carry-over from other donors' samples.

The CDR3 loop reads CASSSDRSSGELFF. The CDR3 coding sequence is TGCGCCAGCAGCTCTGACAGGTCCTCCGGGGAGCTGTTTTTT. The V call is TRBV5-1, the J call TRBJ2-2; maybe TRBD1 (6 bases). Germline loops: CDR1 SGHRS, CDR2 YFSETQ. The CDR3 runs to 14 residues. V lost 3 bases and J lost 6, with 12 bases in between.

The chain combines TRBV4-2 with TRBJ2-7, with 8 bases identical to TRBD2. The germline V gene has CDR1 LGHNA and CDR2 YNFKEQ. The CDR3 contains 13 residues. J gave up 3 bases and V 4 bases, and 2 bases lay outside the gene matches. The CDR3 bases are TGTGCCAGCAGCCTAGCGGGATTCTACGAGCAGTACTTC. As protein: CASSLAGFYEQYF.

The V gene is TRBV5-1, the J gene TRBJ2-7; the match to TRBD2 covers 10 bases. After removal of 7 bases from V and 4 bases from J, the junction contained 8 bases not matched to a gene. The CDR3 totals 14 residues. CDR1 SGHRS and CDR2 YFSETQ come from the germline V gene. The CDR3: CASRPSGSGYEQYF. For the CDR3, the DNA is TGCGCCAGCCGACCTAGCGGGAGTGGGTACGAGCAGTACTTC.

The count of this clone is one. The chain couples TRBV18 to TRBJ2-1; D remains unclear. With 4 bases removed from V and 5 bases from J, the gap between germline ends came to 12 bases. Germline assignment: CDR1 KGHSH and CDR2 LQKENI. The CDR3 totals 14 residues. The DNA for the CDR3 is TGTGCCAGCTCACGCACGGGCCCCAACAATGAGCAGTTCTTC. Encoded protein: CASSRTGPNNEQFF.

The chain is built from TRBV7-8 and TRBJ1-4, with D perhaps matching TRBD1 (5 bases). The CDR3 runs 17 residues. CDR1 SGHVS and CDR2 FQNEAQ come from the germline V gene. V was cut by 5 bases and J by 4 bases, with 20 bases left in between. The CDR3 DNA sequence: TGTGCCAGCAGCCTCACCCTAGTGGGACGGAGTAATGAAAAACTGTTTTTT. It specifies CASSLTLVGRSNEKLFF. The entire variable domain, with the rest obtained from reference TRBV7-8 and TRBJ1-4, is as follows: GAGVSQSPRYKVAKRGQDVALRCDPISGHVSLFWYQQALGQGPEFLTYFQNEAQLDKSGLPSDRFFAERPEGSVSTLKIQRTQQEDSAVYLCASSLTLVGRSNEKLFFGSGTQLSVL.

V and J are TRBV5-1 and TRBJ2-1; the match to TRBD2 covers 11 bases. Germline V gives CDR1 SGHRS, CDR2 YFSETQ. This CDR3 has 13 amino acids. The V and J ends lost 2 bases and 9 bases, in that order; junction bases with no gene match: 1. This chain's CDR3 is CASSFGTSGEQFF. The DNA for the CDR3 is TGCGCCAGCAGCTTCGGGACTAGCGGTGAGCAGTTCTTC.

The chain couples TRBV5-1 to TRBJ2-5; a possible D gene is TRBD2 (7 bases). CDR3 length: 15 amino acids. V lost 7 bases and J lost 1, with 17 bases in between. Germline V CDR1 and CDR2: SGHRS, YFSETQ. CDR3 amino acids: CASGSGASGQETQYF. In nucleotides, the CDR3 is TGCGCCAGCGGATCAGGGGCTAGCGGCCAAGAGACCCAGTACTTC. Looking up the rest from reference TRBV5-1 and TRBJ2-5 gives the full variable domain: KAGVTQTPRYLIKTRGQQVTLSCSPISGHRSVSWYQQTPGQGLQFLFEYFSETQRNKGNFPGRFSGRQFSNSRSEMNVSTLELGDSALYLCASGSGASGQETQYFGPGTRLLVL.

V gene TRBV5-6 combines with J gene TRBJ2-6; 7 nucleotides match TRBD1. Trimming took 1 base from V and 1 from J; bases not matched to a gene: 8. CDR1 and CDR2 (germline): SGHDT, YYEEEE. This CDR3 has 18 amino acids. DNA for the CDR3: TGTGCCAGCAGCTTGCTTGGACAGGCACCTTCTGGGGCCAACGTCCTGACTTTC. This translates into CASSLLGQAPSGANVLTF.

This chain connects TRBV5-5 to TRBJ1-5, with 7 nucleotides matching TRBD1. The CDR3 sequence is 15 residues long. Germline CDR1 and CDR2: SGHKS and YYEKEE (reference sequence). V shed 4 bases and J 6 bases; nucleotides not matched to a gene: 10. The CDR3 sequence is CASSRAGTVAQPQHF. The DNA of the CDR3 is TGTGCCAGCAGCCGCGCCGGGACAGTTGCTCAGCCCCAGCATTTT.

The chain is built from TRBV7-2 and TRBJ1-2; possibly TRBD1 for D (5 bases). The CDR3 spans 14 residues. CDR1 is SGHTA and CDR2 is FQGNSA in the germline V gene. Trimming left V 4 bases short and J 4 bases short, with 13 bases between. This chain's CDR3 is CASSYGWDLYGYTF. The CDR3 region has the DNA TGTGCCAGCAGCTACGGTTGGGACCTCTATGGCTACACCTTC.

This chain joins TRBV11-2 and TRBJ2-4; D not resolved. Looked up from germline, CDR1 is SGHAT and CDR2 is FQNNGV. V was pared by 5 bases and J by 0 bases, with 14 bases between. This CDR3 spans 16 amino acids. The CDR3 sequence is CASSLSVGLAKNIQYF. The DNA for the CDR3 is TGTGCCAGCAGCCTGTCAGTCGGATTAGCCAAAAACATTCAGTACTTC.

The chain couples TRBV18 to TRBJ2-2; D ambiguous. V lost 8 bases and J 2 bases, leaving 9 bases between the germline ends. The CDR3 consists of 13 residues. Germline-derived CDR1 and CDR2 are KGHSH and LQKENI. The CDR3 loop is CASRPQNTGELFF. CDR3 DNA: TGTGCCAGCCGACCACAAAACACCGGGGAGCTGTTTTTT.

The DNA for the CDR3 is TGCGCCAGCAGCTTGGGTGGGGAGACGGGGACAGATACGCAGTATTTT. Protein sequence: CASSLGGETGTDTQYF. The gene calls are TRBV5-1 and TRBJ2-3, with D perhaps matching TRBD2 (5 bases). From germline, CDR1 is SGHRS and CDR2 YFSETQ. Trimming pared 0 bases from V and 3 bases from J, leaving 14 bases between. CDR3 size: 16 residues.

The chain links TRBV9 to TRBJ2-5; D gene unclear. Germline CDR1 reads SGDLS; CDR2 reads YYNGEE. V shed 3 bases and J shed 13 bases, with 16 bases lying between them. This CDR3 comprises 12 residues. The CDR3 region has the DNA TGTGCCAGCAGCGGCGACCTGGGCCGGGCGTACTTC. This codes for CASSGDLGRAYF.

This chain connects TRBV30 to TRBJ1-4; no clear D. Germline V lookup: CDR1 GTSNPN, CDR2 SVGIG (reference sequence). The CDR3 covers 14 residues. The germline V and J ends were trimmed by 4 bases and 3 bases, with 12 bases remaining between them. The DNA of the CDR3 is TGTGCCTGGACTAGTAAATCCCCTAATGAAAAACTGTTTTTT. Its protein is CAWTSKSPNEKLFF.